The T cell receptor beta chain under discussion was sequenced for a study of T-cell reconstitution after alpha-beta-depleted transplantation in children. From germline, CDR1 is SQVTM and CDR2 ANQGSEA. This CDR3 comprises 17 residues. Losses at the gene ends were 6 bases for V and 1 base for J; bases not matched to a gene: 17. As it was prepared, the TCRbeta library received unique molecular identifiers. TCRdb processed the PCR reads anew with MiXCR; each CDR3 protein has one entry. The data show fewer than 700,000 distinct CDR3 sequences, more than 20% seen once. This clonotype showed up just a few times.

Sequencing used PBMCs, mostly from graft donor cells, obtained 360 days after TCRalphabeta/CD19-depleted stem cell transplant. The clonotype comes from a boy less than two years old who had a stem cell transplant for acute myeloid leukemia, so the T cells may come from the graft donor. The chain is built from TRBV29-1 and TRBJ2-5, with 7 positions matching TRBD2. This chain's CDR3 is CSVPPGLRASGQETQYF. Written as DNA, the CDR3 is TGCAGCGTCCCCCCGGGGTTAAGGGCTAGCGGCCAAGAGACCCAGTACTTC.